This T cell receptor beta chain is drawn from a study of early T cells in non-severe SARS-CoV-2 infection. At least ten counts were recorded for this clonotype. Trimming pared 3 bases from V and 7 bases from J, leaving 12 bases between. This CDR3 contains 14 residues. Germline CDR1 and CDR2: KGHSH and LQKENI. Individual cDNA molecules were tagged with unique molecular identifiers, the study reported. TCRdb reanalysed the 5' RACE reads using MiXCR and keeps one entry per CDR3 protein. The repertoire includes some 40,000 distinct CDR3 sequences, more than 4.5% of them detected once, and around 5.8% sits in the top ten.

This chain connects TRBV18 to TRBJ1-4; D gene uncertain. The material was whole blood, obtained at baseline. The TCR originated in an adult who was a healthcare worker with PCR-confirmed SARS-CoV-2 infection or an uninfected control (not recorded which). In nucleotides, the CDR3 is TGTGCCAGCTCACCGCCGACGGACCGTGAAAAACTGTTTTTT. The encoded protein is CASSPPTDREKLFF.